This T cell receptor (beta chain) was sequenced during a study of identical twins (dated by TCRdb to the mid-2010s). Looking at the study overall: To test whether fetal clonotypes persist, this study deep-sequenced TCR alpha and beta repertoires from monozygotic twins, from unrelated adults of various ages, and from cord blood. Replicate twin experiments were performed at different times using different library preparation protocols to rule out contamination.

Only healthy Caucasian donors were included. Three pairs of female monozygotic twins, all aged about 18 to 29 years, made up the twin cohort. RNA for TCR libraries was isolated from peripheral blood mononuclear cells. The library came from 5' RACE. TCRdb shows the sequencer as Illumina HiSeq 2000. A universal primer binding site was introduced by template switching, and a unique molecular identifier was present in the final cDNA, enabling accurate counting of TCR cDNA molecules. Specific primers in the conserved constant-segment region were used to synthesize first-strand cDNA for the TCR alpha and beta chains. To control for contamination, every cDNA library carried two barcodes: a SMART-Mk sample barcode plus Illumina barcodes. TruSeq adapter sequences, together with Illumina sample barcodes, were added in two successive PCR steps. TCR alpha and beta cDNA libraries were sequenced on the Illumina HiSeq platform with custom primers. On the authors' methods: MiGEC was used to process raw reads and extract unique molecular identifiers, and MiXCR was used to find CDR3 positions. Recombination models were inferred per individual with the repgenHMM and IGoR tools using an EM algorithm. Shared clonotypes were analyzed with the tcR package in R, and sharing was normalized by the product of cloneset sizes. To study raw recombination without the effects of thymic and clonal selection, out-of-frame nonproductive sequences were analyzed. In-frame beta chains were kept once TCRdb had trimmed the public reads at Q25 with fastp and called clones with MiXCR. CDR3 protein sequences are deduplicated, and each keeps its most common genes and DNA. TCRdb's processing, not the authors', yielded these V and J calls. A total of 650,000 to 800,000 distinct CDR3 sequences appear in this sample, 8.5% to 9% of them only once. Of the sample, around 0.98% is held by the ten largest clones.

Study-level results and caveats: Recombination models systematically underestimated out-of-frame TCR alpha sharing in monozygotic twins but agreed with sharing between unrelated individuals. The excess sharing between twins in beta out-of-frame sequences was weaker because fewer shared sequences reduced the signal-to-noise ratio. Zero-insertion analyses could be partly confounded by invariant T cells such as MAIT and iNKT, although diverse VJ usage argued against such confounding for most clonotypes. Because the same donors could not be followed over many years, conclusions were based on cross-sectional statistical analysis. Compared with coincidental sharing between unrelated individuals, out-of-frame TCR alpha sequences shared between twins showed an excess of sequences with low generation probability. Fewer insertions were carried by abundant cord blood beta clonotypes, a similar but weaker trend appeared in young adult naive repertoires, and no such trend appeared in memory repertoires.

The sample holds a few counts of this clonotype. No cognate antigen has been identified for it. One base away there is no much larger clone; base qualities are not given. CDR1 and CDR2 were assigned from the germline V gene (reference sequence) as DFQATT and SNEGSKA. The CDR3 contains 14 residues, cysteine and phenylalanine counted. Here the CDR3 DNA is all that survives: 42 bases in frame from base 1. The V end gives up 1 base and the J end 4 bases, leaving 3 bases in the junction not matched to a gene. The same specimen was also included in a second study, on yellow fever vaccine responses in identical twins. As the second study states: According to the authors, in identical twins the way T cells responded to vaccination appeared partly convergent and partly personalized. In identical twins, the study followed T cell clones that responded to the vaccine with precision.

The V and J segments used are TRBV20-1 and TRBJ1-3; a stretch of 8 junction bases matches TRBD1. The TCR was taken from a woman between 18 and 29 years old in good health. The material sequenced was PBMCs. The base sequence is TGCAGTGCTAGAGGGACAGGGACAGGAAACACCATATATTTT. This codes for CSARGTGTGNTIYF.